Listed here are 20 T cell receptor beta chains from one sample, sequenced in a study of early T cells in non-severe SARS-CoV-2 infection. One entry per CDR3 protein, called by TCRdb with MiXCR from the 5' RACE reads. The sample yields fewer than 30,000 distinct CDR3 sequences, under 10% seen once. The specimen was whole blood. The receptors come from an adult who was a healthcare worker with PCR-confirmed SARS-CoV-2 infection or an uninfected control (not recorded which).

The CDR3 coding sequence is TGTGCCAGCAGTTTTGGGCTCGGCGGTTCACCCCTCCACTTT. Its protein product is CASSFGLGGSPLHF. V gene TRBV27 combines with J gene TRBJ1-6; D gene unclear. The V end was cut by 3 bases, the J end by 9 bases, with 12 bases between. The CDR3 has 14 residues. Germline V CDR1 and CDR2: MNHEY, SMNVEV (reference sequence).

The V gene is TRBV7-2, the J gene TRBJ1-1; D remains unclear. The V gene lost 5 bases and the J gene lost 2 bases, with 9 bases spanning the gap. This CDR3 region has 13 residues. Germline loops: CDR1 SGHTA, CDR2 FQGNSA. As DNA, the CDR3 is TGTGCCAGCAGCCCGACGGTTAACACTGAAGCTTTCTTT. Translation: CASSPTVNTEAFF.

In its sample, this clonotype was seen once. V is TRBV25-1 and J is TRBJ2-3; 8 nucleotides agree with TRBD2. The CDR3 has 15 residues. CDR1 MGHDK and CDR2 SYGVNS come from the germline V gene. The J segment lost 3 bases and the V segment lost 7 bases, leaving 9 bases of the junction unmatched. CDR3 in amino acids: CASTSGGGTTDTQYF. CDR3 nucleotides: TGTGCCAGCACTTCGGGCGGGGGGACGACAGATACGCAGTATTTT.

This clonotype has ten or more counts. The chain carries TRBV18 and TRBJ1-6, with D possibly being TRBD1 (5 bases). The CDR3 has 14 amino acids. Trimming pared 3 bases from V and 8 bases from J, leaving 11 bases between. Germline loops: CDR1 KGHSH, CDR2 LQKENI. The CDR3 nucleotides read TGTGCCAGCTCACCCTCGCAGGGAGATTCACCCCTCCACTTT. This codes for CASSPSQGDSPLHF.

V is TRBV11-2 and J is TRBJ2-1, with 7 nucleotides matching TRBD2. Trimming at V came to 5 bases and at J to 4 bases, leaving 8 bases not matched to a gene. CDR3 length equals 15 residues. Germline V gene sequence: CDR1 SGHAT, CDR2 FQNNGV. The CDR3 DNA follows: TGTGCCAGCAGCAAGAGACTAGCAGGATACAATGAGCAGTTCTTC. Its protein product is CASSKRLAGYNEQFF.

This clonotype came up a few times. The rearrangement uses TRBV2 and TRBJ2-6, with a possible D match to TRBD1 (5 bases). The length of the CDR3 is 16 residues. Germline V lookup: CDR1 SNHLY, CDR2 FYNNEI. V lost 6 bases and J lost 0, with 12 bases in between. The CDR3 nucleotides read TGTGCCAGCAGCGGACATACGCTCTCTGGGGCCAACGTCCTGACTTTC. Its translation is CASSGHTLSGANVLTF. Filled out from reference TRBV2 and TRBJ2-6, the complete variable domain reads EPEVTQTPSHQVTQMGQEVILRCVPISNHLYFYWYRQILGQKVEFLVSFYNNEISEKSEIFDDQFSVERPDGSNFTLKIRSTKLEDSAMYFCASSGHTLSGANVLTFGAGSRLTVL.

This clonotype was found a few times. V is TRBV20-1 and J is TRBJ2-7, with TRBD1 as a possible D gene (5 bases). The CDR3 extends over 14 amino acids. Germline V gene lookup returns CDR1 DFQATT and CDR2 SNEGSKA (reference sequence). V dropped 1 base and J dropped 0 bases, with 10 bases sitting between them. The CDR3 DNA reads TGCAGTGCTAGAGGGGGCTTCAGCTCCTACGAGCAGTACTTC. It encodes CSARGGFSSYEQYF.

In its sample, this clonotype was seen many times. The genes are TRBV10-3 and TRBJ1-1, with TRBD1 as a possible D gene (5 bases). The length of the CDR3 is 14 residues. CDR1 and CDR2 (germline): ENHRY, SYGVKD. Trimming took 7 bases from V and 3 from J, leaving 15 bases between them. CDR3 sequence reads: CAIMPRDGDTEAFF. For the CDR3, the DNA is TGTGCCATCATGCCCCGGGACGGAGACACTGAAGCTTTCTTT.

J is TRBJ1-3 and V is TRBV5-5; maybe TRBD1 (5 bases). The CDR3 runs to 15 residues. V lost 3 bases, J lost 2 bases, and 12 bases lay in between. Germline V CDR1 and CDR2: SGHKS, YYEKEE (reference sequence). CDR3: CASSSGRGAGNTIYF. In DNA, the CDR3 is TGTGCCAGCAGCTCAGGTCGAGGGGCTGGAAACACCATATATTTT.

This clonotype was observed many times. This chain uses TRBV14 with TRBJ2-1; 12 bases are a match to TRBD2. From germline, CDR1 is SGHDN and CDR2 FVKESK. This CDR3 region has 18 residues. V lost 2 bases to trimming and J lost 0 bases; unmatched junction nucleotides: 5. DNA of the CDR3: TGTGCCAGCAGCCAATGGACTAGCGGGGTTCGCTCCTACAATGAGCAGTTCTTC. Its translation: CASSQWTSGVRSYNEQFF.

By sample share, this clonotype is medium-sized. The genes are TRBV6-2 or TRBV6-3 and TRBJ1-5; D gene unclear. Germline assignment: CDR1 MNHEY and CDR2 SVGEGT. The V and J ends lost 2 bases and 5 bases respectively, with 10 bases between them. The CDR3 totals 14 residues. The CDR3: CASSYDATYQPQHF. The DNA of the CDR3 is TGTGCCAGCAGTTACGACGCGACCTATCAGCCCCAGCATTTT.

This clonotype was recorded at least ten times. The J gene is TRBJ1-3, the V gene TRBV7-8, with D tentatively TRBD1 (6 bases). Germline V gene data show CDR1 as SGHVS and CDR2 as FQNEAQ. Trimming took 3 bases from V and 2 from J, leaving 11 bases between them. The CDR3 is made up of 15 amino acids. The CDR3 reads CASSFPRTAGNTIYF. CDR3 bases: TGTGCCAGCAGCTTCCCCCGGACAGCTGGAAACACCATATATTTT.

The CDR3 protein is CASSPRGWYQETQYF. In DNA form, the CDR3 reads TGTGCCAGCAGCCCCCGAGGATGGTACCAAGAGACCCAGTACTTC. The chain is built from TRBV7-3 and TRBJ2-5; D is ambiguous. V was cut by 5 bases and J by 0 bases, with 13 bases left in between. The V gene's germline CDR1 is SGHTA and CDR2 FQGTGA. This CDR3 is 15 amino acids long.

This clonotype came up a few times. The chain employs TRBV11-2 and TRBJ2-1; D may be TRBD1 or TRBD2 (5 bases each). This CDR3 contains 13 residues. V was cut by 5 bases and J by 12 bases, with 17 bases left in between. The V gene's germline CDR1 is SGHAT and CDR2 FQNNGV. CDR3 sequence reads: CASSLELGRGQFF. CDR3 in DNA: TGTGCCAGCAGCCTCGAACTGGGACGAGGGCAGTTCTTC.

The chain combines TRBV19 with TRBJ2-6; D ambiguous. Trimming removed 8 bases at V and 2 bases at J, with 10 bases between. The CDR3 runs to 14 residues. The germline V gene encodes CDR1 LNHDA and CDR2 SQIVND (reference sequence). CDR3 sequence: CASGTETGANVLTF. CDR3 nucleotide sequence: TGTGCCAGTGGTACCGAGACTGGGGCCAACGTCCTGACTTTC.

J is TRBJ2-5 and V is TRBV19; possibly TRBD2 for D (5 bases). Between the trimmed V and J ends, which lost 2 bases and 4 bases, there was a span of 8 bases. The V gene's germline CDR1 is LNHDA and CDR2 SQIVND (reference sequence). The CDR3 loop spans 13 amino acids. CDR3 protein: CASSINRGETQYF. In DNA form, the CDR3 reads TGTGCCAGTAGTATAAATCGGGGAGAGACCCAGTACTTC.

V gene TRBV29-1 combines with J gene TRBJ2-3; the match to TRBD1 covers 7 bases. Germline V CDR1 and CDR2: SQVTM, ANQGSEA. The CDR3 has 13 residues. J lost 5 bases, V lost 1 base, and 3 bases had no gene match. The CDR3 DNA reads as TGCAGCGTTGAAGGACAGGGTCTAGATACGCAGTATTTT. Its translation is CSVEGQGLDTQYF.

This clonotype was detected many times. The chain combines TRBV30 with TRBJ2-7; no clear D. This CDR3 comprises 12 residues. Germline assignment: CDR1 GTSNPN and CDR2 SVGIG (reference sequence). The germline V and J ends were trimmed by 2 bases and 2 bases, with 7 bases remaining between them. In DNA form, the CDR3 reads TGTGCCTGGAGTCGCTCCACCTACGAGCAGTACTTC. Translation gives CAWSRSTYEQYF.

This clonotype was counted between two and nine times. V usage is TRBV5-6 and J usage is TRBJ1-4, with a tentative D call TRBD1 (5 bases). Germline CDR1 reads SGHDT; CDR2 reads YYEEEE. The CDR3 contains 16 residues. The V gene lost 2 bases and the J gene lost 1 base, with 12 bases spanning the gap. The CDR3 sequence: CASSLFGAGTNEKLFF. In DNA, the CDR3 is TGTGCCAGCAGCTTATTCGGGGCTGGAACTAATGAAAAACTGTTTTTT.

This clonotype came up a few times. The chain employs TRBV3-1 and TRBJ2-3; the D gene is possibly TRBD1 (6 bases). The CDR3 contains 14 residues. CDR1 is LGHDT and CDR2 is YNNKEL in the germline V gene (reference sequence). With 4 bases removed from V and 5 bases from J, the gap between germline ends came to 13 bases. The CDR3 DNA is TGTGCCAGCAGCCTGGGGGCCCGAGGAGATACGCAGTATTTT. This translates into CASSLGARGDTQYF.